Following are 15 T cell receptor beta chains from one sample sequenced in a study of OX40 agonist ivuxolimab in advanced cancers. To prepare the library, the immunoSEQ multiplex PCR assay was applied. As stored in TCRdb, this immuneACCESS dataset retains in-frame rearrangements with V and J assigned. A fraction of the clones does not appear; measured against another copy, unresolved V genes explain less than half of the discrepancy, and the remainder lacks a known reason. This sample lists over 75,000 clones; roughly 88% were detected once. Of the sample, more than 0.25% falls within the top ten clones. Source: CD4+ or CD8+ T cells sorted from blood, taken in a trial of the OX40 agonist ivuxolimab. Every receptor here comes from an adult with an advanced solid tumor such as melanoma, head and neck, liver or kidney cancer.

The chain links TRBV7-8 to TRBJ2-3; 8 bases agree with TRBD2. The length of the CDR3 is 16 residues. After removal of 1 base from V and 5 bases from J, the junction contained 8 bases not matched to a gene. CDR1 and CDR2 (germline): SGHVS, FQNEAQ. The CDR3 spells CASSLGAGGREDTQYF. DNA of the CDR3: TGTGCCAGCAGCTTAGGCGCGGGAGGCAGGGAAGATACGCAGTATTTT.

The chain links TRBV7-3 to TRBJ2-2, with D maybe TRBD1 (6 bases). Germline assignment: CDR1 SGHTA and CDR2 FQGTGA. This CDR3 comprises 14 residues. V was cut by 5 bases and J by 2 bases, with 9 bases left in between. The CDR3, as DNA: TGTGCCAGCAGCCGGACAGAAAACACCGGGGAGCTGTTTTTT. It yields the protein CASSRTENTGELFF. The whole variable domain, remainder taken from reference TRBV7-3 and TRBJ2-2, is GAGVSQTPSNKVTEKGKYVELRCDPISGHTALYWYRQSLGQGPEFLIYFQGTGAADDSGLPNDRFFAVRPEGSVSTLKIQRTERGDSAVYLCASSRTENTGELFFGEGSRLTVL.

V is TRBV9 and J is TRBJ2-5; 8 bases line up with TRBD1. The CDR3 covers 15 residues. V dropped 3 bases and J dropped 4; count of bases not matched to a gene: 8. Germline CDR1 is SGDLS and CDR2 is YYNGEE. The CDR3 bases are TGTGCCAGCAGCGCCAGGACAGGGTGGAGAGAGACCCAGTACTTC. Its protein product is CASSARTGWRETQYF. The full variable domain, completed using reference TRBV9 and TRBJ2-5, is DSGVTQTPKHLITATGQRVTLRCSPRSGDLSVYWYQQSLDQGLQFLIQYYNGEERAKGNILERFSAQQFPDLHSELNLSSLELGDSALYFCASSARTGWRETQYFGPGTRLLVL.

The chain links TRBV7-8 to TRBJ2-2; TRBD1 matches 9 bases. CDR3 length: 14 amino acids. V shed 2 bases, J shed 7 bases, and the junction held 2 bases outside the gene matches. Per the germline V gene, CDR1 is SGHVS and CDR2 is FQNEAQ. The CDR3 DNA reads as TGTGCCAGCAGCTTAAACAGGGGGCTCGGGGAGCTGTTTTTT. Residues: CASSLNRGLGELFF. Complete variable domain (other parts from reference TRBV7-8 and TRBJ2-2): GAGVSQSPRYKVAKRGQDVALRCDPISGHVSLFWYQQALGQGPEFLTYFQNEAQLDKSGLPSDRFFAERPEGSVSTLKIQRTQQEDSAVYLCASSLNRGLGELFFGEGSRLTVL.

The chain recombines TRBV6-5 with TRBJ1-6; D is unresolved. The CDR3 is 15 residues long. V lost 6 bases to trimming and J lost 11 bases, with 20 bases between them. CDR1 is MNHEY and CDR2 is SVGAGI in the germline V gene. CDR3 DNA sequence: TGTGCCAGCAGCCATTTGTCCCAAGCCAGGACACCCCTCCACTTT. Encoded protein: CASSHLSQARTPLHF.

The chain employs TRBV15 and TRBJ2-5; D is perhaps TRBD2 (5 bases). Per the germline V gene, CDR1 is LNHNV and CDR2 is YYDKDF (reference sequence). The CDR3 length is 14 residues. V shed 2 bases and J shed 2 bases, with 9 bases lying between them. The CDR3 loop reads CATSRYSGQETQYF. CDR3 nucleotides: TGTGCCACCAGCAGATACTCGGGGCAAGAGACCCAGTACTTC.

The rearrangement joins TRBV7-6 to TRBJ2-2, with D perhaps being TRBD1 or TRBD2 (7 bases each). The V end lost 6 bases, the J end lost 0 bases, and 17 bases lay between the germline ends. In germline, CDR1 is SGHVS, CDR2 FNYEAQ. CDR3 length: 17 amino acids. As DNA, the CDR3 is TGTGCCAGCAGACCAGGGGGGGGCATGACGAACACCGGGGAGCTGTTTTTT. This translates into CASRPGGGMTNTGELFF.

The sample holds one count of this clone. The CDR3 nucleotides are TGCGCCAGCAGCCCCAATTCGGGGGCAGTCGAGACCCAGTACTTC. Translation: CASSPNSGAVETQYF. The gene calls are TRBV5-1 and TRBJ2-5, with D perhaps given as TRBD1 or TRBD2 (6 bases each). The CDR3 is made up of 15 amino acids. Germline CDR1 reads SGHRS; CDR2 reads YFSETQ. Between the trimmed V and J ends, which lost 4 bases and 5 bases, there was a span of 18 bases.

This clone was picked up a small number of times. The V call is TRBV4-3, the J call TRBJ1-4; no clear D gene. Germline loops: CDR1 LGHNA, CDR2 YSLEER. Trimming cost V 0 bases and J 1 base, with 6 bases left between them. The CDR3 has 15 residues. The CDR3 sequence: CASSQDEGTNEKLFF. CDR3 nucleotides: TGCGCCAGCAGCCAAGATGAGGGAACTAATGAAAAACTGTTTTTT.

V usage is TRBV7-3 and J usage is TRBJ2-1; unclear D gene. V was clipped by 2 bases and J by 0 bases, with 11 bases between them. Germline CDR1 is SGHTA and CDR2 is FQGTGA. The CDR3 consists of 16 residues. Here the CDR3 DNA reads TGTGCCAGCAGCTTAGGCTCGGCGAGCTCCTACAATGAGCAGTTCTTC. Its protein is CASSLGSASSYNEQFF.

The chain employs TRBV10-3 and TRBJ1-2; D is possibly TRBD1 (5 bases). Germline assignment: CDR1 ENHRY and CDR2 SYGVKD. Trimming removed 1 base from V and 4 bases from J, with 10 bases in between. The CDR3 covers 14 residues. This chain's CDR3 is CAISEWGVGYGYTF. The DNA of the CDR3 is TGTGCCATCAGTGAGTGGGGGGTTGGCTATGGCTACACCTTC.

This chain joins TRBV5-6 and TRBJ2-3, with TRBD1 matching 7 bases. With 0 bases clipped from V and 0 bases from J, the junction kept 7 bases outside the gene matches. The CDR3 contains 17 residues. CDR1 is SGHDT and CDR2 is YYEEEE in the germline V gene. The CDR3 region is CASSLERGRASTDTQYF. CDR3 bases: TGTGCCAGCAGCTTGGAGAGGGGGCGGGCGAGCACAGATACGCAGTATTTT.

The V and J genes are TRBV5-1 and TRBJ2-7; TRBD2 matches at 8 bases. CDR1 SGHRS and CDR2 YFSETQ come from the germline V gene. The CDR3 runs to 14 residues. V lost 4 bases to trimming and J lost 0 bases; unmatched junction nucleotides: 3. CDR3 in DNA: TGCGCCAGCAGCGACAGCGGGAGCTCCTACGAGCAGTACTTC. Amino acid sequence: CASSDSGSSYEQYF.

The genes are TRBV18 and TRBJ1-1, with D possibly TRBD1 on 6 matching bases. The ends were cut back, 3 bases at V and 0 bases at J, with 17 bases in the middle. Germline V gene data show CDR1 as KGHSH and CDR2 as LQKENI. This CDR3 is built from 17 residues. In DNA, the CDR3 is TGTGCCAGCTCACCGGCCTCGCGGACAGCCGTGAACACTGAAGCTTTCTTT. Translating gives CASSPASRTAVNTEAFF. The entire variable domain, with the rest obtained from reference TRBV18 and TRBJ1-1, is as follows: NAGVMQNPRHLVRRRGQEARLRCSPMKGHSHVYWYRQLPEEGLKFMVYLQKENIIDESGMPKERFSAEFPKEGPSILRIQQVVRGDSAAYFCASSPASRTAVNTEAFFGQGTRLTVV.

J is TRBJ2-2 and V is TRBV11-2; D is perhaps TRBD1 or TRBD2 (5 bases each). CDR1 SGHAT and CDR2 FQNNGV come from the germline V gene. The CDR3 length is 13 residues. Trimming removed 3 bases from V and 5 bases from J, with 7 bases in between. CDR3 in DNA: TGTGCCAGCAGCTTGGGGGTGACCGGGGAGCTGTTTTTT. Encoded protein: CASSLGVTGELFF.